The 22 T cell receptor beta chains presented below share a single source sample, sequenced in a study of vaccination effects on CD4 cells after COVID-19. Sequencing used immunoSEQ multiplex PCR; TCRdb keeps in-frame clones, though not all of them. The sample holds around 50,000 clones, around 80% seen once. Their antigens are not known. Investigators separated out CD4+ T cells once about eleven days of culture had passed. The individual was infected with SARS-CoV-2 between March and December 2020, as confirmed by PCR. Participants were vaccinated with two doses of either the BNT162b2 or mRNA-1273 vaccine. The sample here was CD4+ T cells from PBMCs cultured without peptide, taken after COVID-19 vaccination. All receptors come from a human donor who had a prior SARS-CoV-2 infection.

The chain joins TRBV18 to TRBJ1-1; 10 bases line up with TRBD1. Germline lookup yields CDR1 KGHSH and CDR2 LQKENI. V shed 3 bases, J shed 5 bases, and the junction held 3 bases outside the gene matches. CDR3 size: 14 residues. CDR3 coding DNA: TGTGCCAGCTCACCGACAGGGGGCGAGACTGAAGCTTTCTTT. It is translated as CASSPTGGETEAFF.

The CDR3 nucleotides are TGCAGTGCTAGTAGTGCTGGCGGGGGAAACAAAAACATTCAGTACTTC. This gives the protein CSASSAGGGNKNIQYF. This chain connects TRBV20-1 to TRBJ2-4; 7 bases are shared with TRBD2. The CDR3 is 16 amino acids. The V gene end was trimmed by 3 bases and the J gene end by 3 bases; junction bases not matched to a gene: 11. The V gene's germline CDR1 is DFQATT and CDR2 SNEGSKA (reference sequence).

The rearrangement joins TRBV5-5 to TRBJ2-7, with D possibly matching TRBD2 (5 bases). This CDR3 has 14 residues. V dropped 0 bases and J dropped 2 bases, with 9 bases sitting between them. Germline V gene sequence: CDR1 SGHKS, CDR2 YYEKEE (reference sequence). This CDR3 is CASSLGGNPYEQYF. CDR3 DNA sequence: TGTGCCAGCAGCTTGGGAGGGAACCCCTACGAGCAGTACTTC.

This clone was detected once. The CDR3 nucleotides read TGTGCCAGCAGCCTTTTCTCCGGGACAGGCTTTAGCAATCAGCCCCAGCATTTT. It specifies CASSLFSGTGFSNQPQHF. The gene calls are TRBV5-8 and TRBJ1-5; 8 bases fit TRBD1. From germline, CDR1 is SGHTS and CDR2 YDEGEE. With 4 bases clipped from V and 0 bases from J, the junction kept 12 bases outside the gene matches. The CDR3 is 18 residues long. Combining the CDR3 with reference TRBV5-8 and TRBJ1-5 gives the whole variable domain EAGVTQSPTHLIKTRGQQATLRCSPISGHTSVYWYQQALGLGLQFLLWYDEGEERNRGNFPPRFSGRQFPNYSSELNVNALELEDSALYLCASSLFSGTGFSNQPQHFGDGTRLSIL.

The chain uses TRBV7-3 and TRBJ1-6; unclear D gene. Deletions cut 1 base from V and 10 bases from J, with 8 bases between. Germline CDR1 reads SGHTA; CDR2 reads FQGTGA. This CDR3 comprises 13 residues. The CDR3 region is CASSLRRGSPLHF. CDR3 nucleotide sequence: TGTGCCAGCAGCTTAAGGAGAGGGTCACCCCTCCACTTT.

V usage is TRBV2 and J usage is TRBJ2-5, with TRBD1 matching 12 bases. The CDR3 runs to 13 residues. CDR1 is SNHLY, CDR2 FYNNEI, per germline. The ends lost 11 bases at V and 12 bases at J; junction bases unmatched: 13. The CDR3 DNA reads TGTGCCGGCGGGGACAGGGGGCGCGGTATTAAGTACTTC. Translation: CAGGDRGRGIKYF.

This clone has only a few counts. The rearrangement joins TRBV7-2 to TRBJ2-1; D is undetermined. CDR3 length: 13 amino acids. V was trimmed by 3 bases and J by 4 bases, leaving 7 bases between them. CDR1 is SGHTA, CDR2 FQGNSA, per germline. The CDR3 DNA is TGTGCCAGCAGCTTGATCCATTACAATGAGCAGTTCTTC. Translating it yields CASSLIHYNEQFF.

The J gene is TRBJ2-1, the V gene TRBV30; possibly TRBD2 for D (5 bases). Germline assignment: CDR1 GTSNPN and CDR2 SVGIG (reference sequence). V lost 3 bases and J lost 12, with 18 bases in between. This CDR3 has 13 residues. CDR3 loop: CAWSGSGIRAQFF. CDR3 in DNA: TGTGCCTGGAGCGGGTCGGGAATTCGGGCGCAGTTCTTC.

The chain employs TRBV7-9 and TRBJ1-1; D is possibly TRBD1 (6 bases). The CDR3 spans 15 residues. Between the trimmed V and J ends, which lost 5 bases and 11 bases, there was a span of 24 bases. Per germline, CDR1 SEHNR and CDR2 FQNEAQ (reference sequence). CDR3 nucleotide sequence: TGTGCCAGCAGCGATAACCTCCCAACAGGGATCCTGGCTTTCTTT. This translates into CASSDNLPTGILAFF.

The rearrangement joins TRBV5-6 to TRBJ2-5; tentative D call: TRBD2 (6 bases). CDR3 size: 15 residues. Germline loops: CDR1 SGHDT, CDR2 YYEEEE. V was cut by 7 bases and J by 4 bases, with 20 bases left in between. In DNA form, the CDR3 reads TGTGCCAGCGCAGCCACTACCGGGGGAAGAGAGACCCAGTACTTC. Protein sequence: CASAATTGGRETQYF.

This chain uses TRBV27 with TRBJ2-2; the match to TRBD2 covers 16 bases. Germline V gives CDR1 MNHEY, CDR2 SMNVEV (reference sequence). V trimming: 3 bases; J trimming: 4 bases; junction bases outside the gene matches: 8. The length of the CDR3 is 19 residues. As DNA, the CDR3 is TGTGCCAGCAGTTTTTACGGGACTAGCGGGAGGGCCGTCACCGGGGAGCTGTTTTTT. Translating it yields CASSFYGTSGRAVTGELFF.

The chain couples TRBV5-5 to TRBJ2-5; D is unclear. Trimming cost V 2 bases and J 4 bases, with 9 bases left between them. From germline, CDR1 is SGHKS and CDR2 YYEKEE (reference sequence). This CDR3 is built from 13 residues. This CDR3 is CASSFSPGETQYF. DNA of the CDR3: TGTGCCAGCAGCTTCAGCCCCGGAGAGACCCAGTACTTC. The full variable domain, in which reference TRBV5-5 and TRBJ2-5 provide the parts outside the CDR3, is DAGVTQSPTHLIKTRGQQVTLRCSPISGHKSVSWYQQVLGQGPQFIFQYYEKEERGRGNFPDRFSARQFPNYSSELNVNALLLGDSALYLCASSFSPGETQYFGPGTRLLVL.

This chain connects TRBV24-1 to TRBJ2-7, with D perhaps matching TRBD1 (6 bases). CDR1 and CDR2 from the germline V gene are KGHDR and SFDVKD. The CDR3 consists of 13 residues. Trimming left V 1 base short and J 8 bases short, with 11 bases between. The CDR3 region has the DNA TGTGCCACCAGTGATTTTAGGGACAATAAGCAGTACTTC. This gives the protein CATSDFRDNKQYF.

The V call is TRBV14, the J call TRBJ2-3; maybe TRBD2 (5 bases). Trimming shortened V by 3 bases and J by 8 bases, and 12 bases separated the two germline ends. The length of the CDR3 is 13 residues. CDR1 and CDR2 (germline): SGHDN, FVKESK. The CDR3 coding sequence is TGTGCCAGCAGCCAGGGCGGGCCATTTACGCAGTATTTT. Its protein product is CASSQGGPFTQYF.

The chain combines TRBV19 with TRBJ1-2, with D unclear. Trimming removed 8 bases from V and 1 base from J, with 8 bases in between. The CDR3 has 12 amino acids. CDR1 is LNHDA and CDR2 is SQIVND in the germline V gene (reference sequence). CDR3 in DNA: TGTGCCAGTTTAACCCGTAACTATGGCTACACCTTC. Amino acids: CASLTRNYGYTF.

The V call is TRBV5-4, the J call TRBJ1-2; TRBD1 agrees at 8 bases. Germline trimming cut 5 bases from V and 5 bases from J; bases unmatched to any gene: 8. The CDR3 spans 14 residues. CDR1 is SGHNT and CDR2 is YYREEE in the germline V gene (reference sequence). CDR3 nucleotide sequence: TGTGCCAGCAGTTCCGGACAGGGACCGTATGGCTACACCTTC. It encodes CASSSGQGPYGYTF. Variable domain in full (rest from reference TRBV5-4 and TRBJ1-2): ETGVTQSPTHLIKTRGQQVTLRCSSQSGHNTVSWYQQALGQGPQFIFQYYREEENGRGNFPPRFSGLQFPNYSSELNVNALELDDSALYLCASSSGQGPYGYTFGSGTRLTVV.

The chain links TRBV11-2 to TRBJ2-1; no reliable D call. V shed 5 bases and J shed 2 bases, with 13 bases lying between them. The CDR3 runs to 15 residues. CDR1 is SGHAT, CDR2 FQNNGV, per germline. In nucleotides, the CDR3 is TGTGCCAGCAGCCTAGGGCAACGGCCCTACAATGAGCAGTTCTTC. As protein: CASSLGQRPYNEQFF.

V gene TRBV7-2 combines with J gene TRBJ2-3, with TRBD2 identical over 12 bases. Trimming took 1 base from V and 8 from J; bases not matched to a gene: 7. This CDR3 is 16 amino acids long. Germline V gene data show CDR1 as SGHTA and CDR2 as FQGNSA. The CDR3: CASSLVALAGGRTQYF. CDR3 bases: TGTGCCAGCAGCTTAGTTGCGCTAGCGGGGGGGCGTACGCAGTATTTT. The entire variable domain, with the rest obtained from reference TRBV7-2 and TRBJ2-3, is as follows: GAGVSQSPSNKVTEKGKDVELRCDPISGHTALYWYRQSLGQGLEFLIYFQGNSAPDKSGLPSDRFSAERTGGSVSTLTIQRTQQEDSAVYLCASSLVALAGGRTQYFGPGTRLTVL.

The chain carries TRBV24-1 and TRBJ2-1; no clear D. The CDR3 is 14 amino acids. The germline CDR1 and CDR2 sequences are KGHDR and SFDVKD. V was pared by 2 bases and J by 0 bases, with 4 bases between. CDR3 sequence (DNA): TGTGCCACCAGTGATTATAGCTCCTACAATGAGCAGTTCTTC. This codes for CATSDYSSYNEQFF.

This clone appeared once. This chain connects TRBV6-4 to TRBJ1-2; D remains unclear. V dropped 0 bases and J dropped 5 bases, with 1 base sitting between them. Germline CDR1 is MRHNA and CDR2 is SNTAGT. The CDR3 length is 11 residues. CDR3 nucleotides: TGTGCCAGCAGTGACTCGTATGGCTACACCTTC. It is translated as CASSDSYGYTF.

V is TRBV7-2 and J is TRBJ2-7; TRBD2 agrees at 12 bases. Losses at the gene ends were 5 bases for V and 4 bases for J; bases not matched to a gene: 3. This CDR3 region has 14 residues. Germline lookup yields CDR1 SGHTA and CDR2 FQGNSA. The CDR3 reads CASSRTSGVYEQYF. In DNA, the CDR3 is TGTGCCAGCAGCCGGACTAGCGGGGTTTACGAGCAGTACTTC.

The chain combines TRBV6-5 with TRBJ2-1; 10 positions match TRBD2. After removal of 0 bases from V and 9 bases from J, the junction contained 8 bases not matched to a gene. The CDR3 runs 16 residues. Germline V gene lookup returns CDR1 MNHEY and CDR2 SVGAGI. Written as DNA, the CDR3 is TGTGCCAGCAGTTACTCAGTGCTAGCGGGAGTGTTTGAGCAGTTCTTC. This sequence encodes CASSYSVLAGVFEQFF.